This TCR beta chain was recovered during a study of radiotherapy plus CTLA-4 blockade in lung cancer. Overall study: Objective responses were recorded in 15% to 20% of patients, with disease control recorded in 25% to 35%.

Ipilimumab CTLA-4 blockade and focal radiation were given to patients with chemo-refractory metastatic non-small-cell lung cancer. The assay was immunoSEQ multiplex PCR, and TCRdb's table has in-frame clones only and misses some. The repertoire holds around 77,000 clones, with over 65% as singletons. Broader study findings: Reports state that early shifts in blood T cell clones, with interferon-beta, best predicted response. In blood, tumor-derived TCR clones expanded after radiotherapy plus ipilimumab.

As to this clone: Its antigen is not identified.

Trimming cost V 7 bases and J 1 base, with 21 bases left between them. This CDR3 comprises 16 residues. In germline, CDR1 is SQVTM, CDR2 ANQGSEA. Sequences were derived from peripheral blood, sampled from a patient treated with radiotherapy plus ipilimumab. The chain carries TRBV29-1 and TRBJ2-3; tentatively, D is TRBD2 (5 bases). The clonotype originates from a human donor with non-small cell lung cancer whose response to radiotherapy plus ipilimumab could not be evaluated. The CDR3: CSGRSVSVGGTDTQYF. As DNA, the CDR3 is TGCAGCGGTCGTAGCGTATCGGTCGGGGGCACAGATACGCAGTATTTT.